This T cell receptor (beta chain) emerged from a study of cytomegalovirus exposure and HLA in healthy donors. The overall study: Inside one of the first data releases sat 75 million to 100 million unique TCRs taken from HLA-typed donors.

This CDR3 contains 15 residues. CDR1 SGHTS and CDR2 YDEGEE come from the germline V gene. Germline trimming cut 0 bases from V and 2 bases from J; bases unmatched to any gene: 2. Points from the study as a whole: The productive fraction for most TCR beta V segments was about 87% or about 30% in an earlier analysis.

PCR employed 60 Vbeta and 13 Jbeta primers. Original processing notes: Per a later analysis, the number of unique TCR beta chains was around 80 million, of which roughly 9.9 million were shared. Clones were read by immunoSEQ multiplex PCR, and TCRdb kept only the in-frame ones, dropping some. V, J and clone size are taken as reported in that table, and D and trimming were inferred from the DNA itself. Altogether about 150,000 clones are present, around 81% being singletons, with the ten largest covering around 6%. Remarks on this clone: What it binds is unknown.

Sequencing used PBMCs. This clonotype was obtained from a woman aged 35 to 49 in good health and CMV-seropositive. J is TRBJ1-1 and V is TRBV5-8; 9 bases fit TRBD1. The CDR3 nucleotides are TGTGCCAGCAGCTTGGGGGACAGGGCCAACACTGAAGCTTTCTTT. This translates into CASSLGDRANTEAFF. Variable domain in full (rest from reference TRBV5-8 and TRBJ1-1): EAGVTQSPTHLIKTRGQQATLRCSPISGHTSVYWYQQALGLGLQFLLWYDEGEERNRGNFPPRFSGRQFPNYSSELNVNALELEDSALYLCASSLGDRANTEAFFGQGTRLTVV.